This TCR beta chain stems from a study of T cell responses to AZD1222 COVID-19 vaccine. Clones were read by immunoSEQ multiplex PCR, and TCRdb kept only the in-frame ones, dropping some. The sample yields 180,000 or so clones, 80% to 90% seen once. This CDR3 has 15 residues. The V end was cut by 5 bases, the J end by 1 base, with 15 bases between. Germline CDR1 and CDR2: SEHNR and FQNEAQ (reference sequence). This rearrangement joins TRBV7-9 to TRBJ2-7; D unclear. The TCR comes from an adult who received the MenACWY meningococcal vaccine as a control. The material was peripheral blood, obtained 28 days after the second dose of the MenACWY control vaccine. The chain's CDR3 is CASSPQATVSYEQYF. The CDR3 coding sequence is TGTGCCAGCAGCCCCCAGGCCACAGTTTCCTACGAGCAGTACTTC.